One sample yielded the 22 T cell receptor beta chains listed below, sequenced in a study of CD8+CD57+ T cells in acquired aplastic anemia. Patients included in sequencing had previously demonstrated CD8+CD57+ cell expansion by flow cytometry. The template for TCR beta VDJ and CDR3 sequence profiling was genomic DNA. TCRdb reanalysed the reads using MiXCR and keeps one entry per CDR3 protein. In the table there are around 170,000 distinct CDR3 sequences, roughly 45% of which are singletons. Input material: sorted CD4+, CD8+, or CD8+CD57+ T cells (not recorded which) from PBMCs. The receptors were gathered from a human donor with aplastic anemia.

This clonotype was counted only a few times. The chain is built from TRBV10-1 and TRBJ2-3; 12 bases fit TRBD2. Germline CDR1 is WNHNN and CDR2 is SYGVQD (reference sequence). CDR3 length equals 17 residues. The V gene end was trimmed by 4 bases and the J gene end by 5 bases; junction bases not matched to a gene: 10. For the CDR3, the DNA is TGCGCCAGCAGTGGACAAGGACTAGCGGGGAGGGGAGATACGCAGTATTTT. Protein product: CASSGQGLAGRGDTQYF.

The sample holds one count of this clonotype. This chain uses TRBV20-1 with TRBJ1-6; D is ambiguous. In germline, CDR1 is DFQATT, CDR2 SNEGSKA (reference sequence). This CDR3 spans 14 amino acids. The V end was cut by 7 bases, the J end by 3 bases, with 13 bases between. In DNA, the CDR3 is TGCAGTGGACCTGGCAGCGGCTATAATTCACCCCTCCACTTT. It yields the protein CSGPGSGYNSPLHF.

CDR3 DNA: TGCAGTGCTAGAAGGTCCGGGGGGGTTTATCAGACCCAGTACTTC. This sequence encodes CSARRSGGVYQTQYF. This chain joins TRBV20-1 and TRBJ2-5, with TRBD2 matching over 8 bases. The CDR3 length is 15 residues. CDR1 DFQATT and CDR2 SNEGSKA come from the germline V gene (reference sequence). The trim removed 2 bases at V and 6 bases at J, leaving 11 bases unmatched.

This CDR3 reads CATSSDGQDGSQPQHF. The CDR3 region has the DNA TGTGCCACCAGCAGTGATGGACAGGACGGAAGTCAGCCCCAGCATTTT. V usage is TRBV15 and J usage is TRBJ1-5; TRBD1 aligns across 7 bases. J was trimmed by 6 bases and V by 3 bases; bases with no gene match: 11. The CDR3 extends over 16 amino acids. CDR1 and CDR2 (germline): LNHNV, YYDKDF (reference sequence).

In its sample, this clonotype was seen many times. The genes are TRBV10-3 and TRBJ2-3; tentatively, D is TRBD2 (5 bases). In germline, CDR1 is ENHRY, CDR2 SYGVKD. V was trimmed by 4 bases and J by 3 bases, leaving 8 bases between them. This CDR3 has 13 residues. The CDR3 reads CAISAGVTDTQYF. CDR3 sequence (DNA): TGTGCCATCAGTGCCGGGGTAACAGATACGCAGTATTTT.

This clonotype was picked up many times. The chain recombines TRBV2 with TRBJ2-1; 7 bases are a match to TRBD1. V was clipped by 6 bases and J by 0 bases; unmatched bases: 2. The CDR3 covers 14 residues. Germline CDR1 is SNHLY and CDR2 is FYNNEI. The CDR3 sequence: CASRGDSSYNEQFF. The CDR3 DNA is TGTGCCAGCAGAGGGGACAGCTCCTACAATGAGCAGTTCTTC.

This clonotype was counted at least ten times. The chain carries TRBV4-2 and TRBJ1-1; 7 bases fit TRBD1. Germline loops: CDR1 LGHNA, CDR2 YNFKEQ. Trimming at V came to 3 bases and at J to 1 base, leaving 5 bases not matched to a gene. This CDR3 has 15 residues. CDR3 DNA sequence: TGTGCCAGCAGCCACTCCGGGACAGCGAACACTGAAGCTTTCTTT. Translation: CASSHSGTANTEAFF.

This clonotype has at least ten counts. The chain is built from TRBV20-1 and TRBJ2-5; 8 nucleotides align to TRBD1. The V and J ends lost 2 bases and 5 bases, in that order; junction bases with no gene match: 10. The CDR3 is 15 residues long. Germline-derived CDR1 and CDR2 are DFQATT and SNEGSKA (reference sequence). CDR3: CSARWDRLMLETQYF. The CDR3 DNA reads TGCAGTGCTAGATGGGACAGGCTGATGTTGGAGACCCAGTACTTC.

Remarks on this clonotype: Given the absence of the conserved phenylalanine or tryptophan at the CDR3 end, a read error is likely. The CDR3 loop is CASSSGSEGAGNQPQHY. CDR3 nucleotide sequence: TGCGCCAGCAGTTCAGGTTCTGAGGGGGCAGGCAATCAGCCCCAGCATTAT. The chain couples TRBV10-2 to TRBJ1-5, with TRBD1 matching over 7 bases. V gave up 5 bases and J gave up 2 bases; unmatched junction bases: 12. The CDR3 extends over 17 amino acids. CDR1 and CDR2 from the germline V gene are WSHSY and SAAADI.

The CDR3 sequence: CASSLVRGELFF. The CDR3 DNA sequence: TGTGCCAGCAGCTTAGTCAGGGGGGAGCTGTTTTTT. The gene calls are TRBV7-2 and TRBJ2-2; D gene uncertain. CDR1 is SGHTA, CDR2 FQGNSA, per germline. CDR3 length: 12 residues. Trimming cost V 1 base and J 8 bases, with 5 bases left between them. Variable domain in full (rest from reference TRBV7-2 and TRBJ2-2): GAGVSQSPSNKVTEKGKDVELRCDPISGHTALYWYRQSLGQGLEFLIYFQGNSAPDKSGLPSDRFSAERTGGSVSTLTIQRTQQEDSAVYLCASSLVRGELFFGEGSRLTVL.

The CDR3 spells CSVVSGKGYTF. The CDR3 region has the DNA TGCAGCGTTGTTTCGGGGAAAGGCTACACCTTC. The chain combines TRBV29-1 with TRBJ1-2; D unresolved. Trimming took off 4 bases at V and 8 bases at J, with 11 bases between the two ends. CDR1 and CDR2 (germline): SQVTM, ANQGSEA. The CDR3 is made up of 11 amino acids.

This clonotype was found a few times. Here the CDR3 reads CASSKTSGGSYEQYF. Written as DNA, the CDR3 is TGTGCCAGCAGCAAGACTAGCGGGGGCTCCTACGAGCAGTACTTC. The V call is TRBV2, the J call TRBJ2-7; 12 nucleotides agree with TRBD2. The CDR3 extends over 15 amino acids. Germline loops: CDR1 SNHLY, CDR2 FYNNEI. Germline trimming cut 6 bases from V and 0 bases from J; bases unmatched to any gene: 3.

The chain couples TRBV29-1 to TRBJ1-1; maybe TRBD1 (5 bases). V lost 7 bases, J lost 0 bases, and 9 bases lay in between. CDR3 length: 12 amino acids. Germline values: CDR1 SQVTM, CDR2 ANQGSEA. CDR3 in DNA: TGCAGCGCGGGACGGATGAACACTGAAGCTTTCTTT. Its translation is CSAGRMNTEAFF.

CDR3 in DNA: TGTGCCAGCAGCCCCAACCTCCACGAGCAGTACGTC. Translated: CASSPNLHEQYV. This chain joins TRBV4-2 and TRBJ2-7; no firm D call. Germline V gives CDR1 LGHNA, CDR2 YNFKEQ. The germline V and J ends were trimmed by 4 bases and 5 bases, with 9 bases remaining between them. The CDR3 is 12 amino acids.

The chain has TRBV15 and TRBJ1-5, with D tentatively TRBD1 (6 bases). Germline V lookup: CDR1 LNHNV, CDR2 YYDKDF (reference sequence). V was cut by 0 bases and J by 11 bases, with 17 bases left in between. The CDR3 runs to 15 residues. The CDR3, as DNA: TGTGCCACCAGCAGAGATAACCGGGGGGCTGAGACCCAGCATTTT. Amino acids: CATSRDNRGAETQHF.

V is TRBV10-2 and J is TRBJ2-1, with 8 bases aligning to TRBD1. J gave up 8 bases and V 7 bases, and 10 bases lay outside the gene matches. From germline, CDR1 is WSHSY and CDR2 SAAADI. The CDR3 contains 14 residues. The CDR3 DNA follows: TGCGCCAGCACCTGGGACAGGCCCGAGGATGAGCAGTTCTTC. This gives the protein CASTWDRPEDEQFF.

The chain links TRBV7-3 to TRBJ1-2, with D possibly TRBD1 on 5 matching bases. In germline, CDR1 is SGHTA, CDR2 FQGTGA. The CDR3 sequence is 11 residues long. With 5 bases removed from V and 11 bases from J, the gap between germline ends came to 12 bases. The CDR3 coding sequence is TGTGCCAGCAGCGTAGCGGGGGGGTACACCTTC. The encoded protein is CASSVAGGYTF.

The chain has TRBV6-2 or TRBV6-3 and TRBJ2-1; 15 bases fit TRBD2. V gave up 2 bases and J gave up 2 bases; unmatched junction bases: 7. This CDR3 region has 19 residues. Germline values: CDR1 MNHEY, CDR2 SVGEGT. CDR3 sequence: CASSYRGTSGRIPYNEQFF. CDR3 sequence (DNA): TGTGCCAGCAGTTACAGAGGGACTAGCGGGAGGATCCCCTACAATGAGCAGTTCTTC.

Of note for this clonotype: At one of its ends the junction is not consistent with the germline gene, which may arise from a read error. V is TRBV10-3 and J is TRBJ1-4; possible D gene TRBD1, 6 bases. Germline V gene data show CDR1 as ENHRY and CDR2 as SYGVKD. The CDR3 has 15 amino acids. The CDR3 spells CAISVGATGSEKLSF. As DNA, the CDR3 is TGTGCCATCAGTGTGGGGGCTACGGGAAGCGAAAAACTGTCTTTT.

This clonotype occurred a few times. The CDR3 sequence: CASSLGTSGVNEQFF. Here the CDR3 DNA reads TGTGCCAGCAGCCTCGGGACTAGCGGGGTCAATGAGCAGTTCTTC. The chain links TRBV3-1 to TRBJ2-1; 13 positions match TRBD2. Trimming cost V 4 bases and J 6 bases; bases outside gene matches: 3. The CDR3 extends over 15 amino acids. Germline V gene sequence: CDR1 LGHDT, CDR2 YNNKEL (reference sequence).

This clonotype was seen many times. This chain joins TRBV7-7 and TRBJ1-2, with D uncertain. The CDR3 sequence is 16 residues long. V was trimmed by 1 base and J by 4 bases, leaving 16 bases between them. CDR1 is SSHAT, CDR2 FNYEAQ, per germline (reference sequence). CDR3 sequence: CASSLVSDLESYGYTF. For the CDR3, the DNA is TGTGCCAGCAGCTTAGTGTCTGACCTTGAGTCCTATGGCTACACCTTC. The variable domain in full, completed from reference TRBV7-7 and TRBJ1-2, reads GAGVSQSPRYKVTKRGQDVTLRCDPISSHATLYWYQQALGQGPEFLTYFNYEAQPDKSGLPSDRFSAERPEGSISTLTIQRTEQRDSAMYRCASSLVSDLESYGYTFGSGTRLTVV.

This clonotype appeared many times. The CDR3 nucleotides are TGTGCCAGCAAGTACACCGGGGAGCTGTTTTTT. Its translation: CASKYTGELFF. V and J are TRBV19 and TRBJ2-2; D ambiguous. The CDR3 is 11 amino acids. Trimming took off 9 bases at V and 3 bases at J, with 5 bases between the two ends. Germline CDR1 reads LNHDA; CDR2 reads SQIVND (reference sequence).